The 24 T cell receptor beta chains listed next were all sequenced from one sample in a study of identical twins listed by TCRdb under 2016. The library was prepared using 5' RACE. The run used an Illumina HiSeq 2000. TCRdb reprocessing: public reads trimmed at Q25 with fastp, clones called with MiXCR, in-frame beta chains kept. For every CDR3 protein sequence, its rows merge into one entry that carries the most common genes and DNA. In this sample the table shows approximately 280,000 distinct CDR3 sequences, more than 6.5% of which occur a single time. Roughly 2.1% of the sample comes from the top ten. These records were also assigned to another study, of yellow fever vaccine responses in identical twins.

The sequencing input was memory (CD45RO+) T cells sorted from blood. The cell subset or site label corresponds to: CD45RO+ enriched T cells. The receptor set was obtained from a young woman in good health.

The chain has TRBV3-1 and TRBJ2-2; D call uncertain. The CDR3 length is 14 residues. V gave up 4 bases and J gave up 3 bases, with 9 bases separating them. Germline V CDR1 and CDR2: LGHDT, YNNKEL (reference sequence). CDR3 amino acids: CASSPRWDTGELFF. The CDR3 DNA reads TGTGCCAGCAGCCCGCGATGGGACACCGGGGAGCTGTTTTTT.

In its sample, this clonotype was seen a few times. This chain connects TRBV2 to TRBJ1-6; D gene unclear. The germline gives CDR1 SNHLY, CDR2 FYNNEI. Trimming shortened V by 6 bases and J by 0 bases, and 15 bases separated the two germline ends. The length of the CDR3 is 17 residues. CDR3 sequence reads: CASSLTQESSYNSPLHF. CDR3 DNA sequence: TGTGCCAGCAGCCTTACCCAGGAGAGCTCCTATAATTCACCCCTCCACTTT.

Many counts were recorded for this clonotype. This chain connects TRBV12-3 or TRBV12-4 to TRBJ1-1; the D gene is possibly TRBD1 (6 bases). V lost 6 bases, J lost 1 base, and 15 bases lay in between. The CDR3 is made up of 15 amino acids. In DNA form, the CDR3 reads TGTGCCAGCAGCCAGAGGACAGCGGGGAACACTGAAGCTTTCTTT. As protein: CASSQRTAGNTEAFF.

This clonotype was recorded at least ten times. The chain combines TRBV28 with TRBJ2-1, with D perhaps TRBD2 (6 bases). V was cut by 3 bases and J by 4 bases, with 16 bases left in between. This CDR3 region has 16 residues. CDR1 is MDHEN, CDR2 SYDVKM, per germline. CDR3 in DNA: TGTGCCAGCAGTTTCAGCGGGCTACTCTCTTACAATGAGCAGTTCTTC. As protein: CASSFSGLLSYNEQFF.

This clonotype was detected ten times or more. The chain employs TRBV7-2 and TRBJ2-3; D ambiguous. V was pared by 2 bases and J by 3 bases, with 6 bases between. Germline lookup yields CDR1 SGHTA and CDR2 FQGNSA. The CDR3 covers 13 residues. The CDR3: CASSLSRTDTQYF. CDR3 bases: TGTGCCAGCAGCTTAAGTAGGACAGATACGCAGTATTTT.

The chain links TRBV6-1 to TRBJ2-1, with 9 bases fitting TRBD2. CDR1 is MNHNS and CDR2 is SASEGT in the germline V gene. The CDR3 sequence is 15 residues long. V gave up 2 bases and J gave up 8 bases; unmatched junction bases: 7. The CDR3 DNA follows: TGTGCCAGCAGTGAAAAGGCGGGAGGGCCGGATGAGCAGTTCTTC. It yields the protein CASSEKAGGPDEQFF.

The chain uses TRBV6-1 and TRBJ2-5, with a possible D match to TRBD1 (7 bases). Germline CDR1 reads MNHNS; CDR2 reads SASEGT. V was cut by 1 base and J by 6 bases, with 30 bases left in between. The length of the CDR3 is 20 residues. The CDR3 DNA reads as TGTGCCAGCAGTGAAGTAAGACAGGGACTTTTTCCGGTGGGCGGTAAGACCCAGTACTTC. This gives the protein CASSEVRQGLFPVGGKTQYF.

The chain's CDR3 is CSAKQNNSPLHF. CDR3 nucleotides: TGCAGTGCTAAACAGAATAATTCACCCCTCCACTTT. The chain joins TRBV20-1 to TRBJ1-6; D remains ambiguous. The CDR3 totals 12 residues. Germline V gives CDR1 DFQATT, CDR2 SNEGSKA (reference sequence). V gave up 4 bases and J gave up 5 bases, with 6 bases separating them.

This clonotype showed up many times. V and J are TRBV5-1 and TRBJ1-6; no reliable D call. Germline CDR1 reads SGHRS; CDR2 reads YFSETQ. Trimming took off 0 bases at V and 7 bases at J, with 11 bases between the two ends. This CDR3 spans 15 amino acids. In DNA, the CDR3 is TGCGCCAGCAGCTTGGGTGGGGAACCAAATTCACCCCTCCACTTT. Protein: CASSLGGEPNSPLHF.

There are a few counts of this clonotype. This chain links TRBV27 with TRBJ2-1; D is unresolved. The CDR3 length is 13 residues. V was trimmed by 4 bases and J by 6 bases, leaving 10 bases between them. Germline lookup yields CDR1 MNHEY and CDR2 SMNVEV (reference sequence). CDR3 nucleotides: TGTGCCAGCAGTTACGGCTACCCCAATGAGCAGTTCTTC. This encodes CASSYGYPNEQFF.

This clonotype was recorded a few times. V is TRBV4-2 and J is TRBJ2-2, with 8 bases aligning to TRBD2. From germline, CDR1 is LGHNA and CDR2 YNFKEQ. The CDR3 consists of 16 residues. V lost 5 bases, J lost 4 bases, and 9 bases stayed unmatched. The CDR3 nucleotides are TGTGCCAGCAGCTACTCGGGGGGGCCAAGCACCGGGGAGCTGTTTTTT. Amino acid sequence: CASSYSGGPSTGELFF.

The chain uses TRBV2 and TRBJ2-4; a possible D gene is TRBD1 (6 bases). Looked up from germline, CDR1 is SNHLY and CDR2 is FYNNEI. Trimming pared 8 bases from V and 1 base from J, leaving 6 bases between. There are 12 residues in the CDR3. The CDR3 reads CASQGAKNIQYF. CDR3 DNA: TGTGCCAGCCAGGGGGCCAAAAACATTCAGTACTTC.

The chain carries TRBV7-9 and TRBJ1-2; possibly TRBD1 for D (6 bases). V lost 5 bases to trimming and J lost 6 bases, with 22 bases between them. The germline V gene has CDR1 SEHNR and CDR2 FQNEAQ (reference sequence). The CDR3 extends over 16 amino acids. The CDR3 sequence is CASSDAYIDRLNGYTF. For the CDR3, the DNA is TGTGCCAGCAGCGACGCCTACATAGACAGGCTCAATGGCTACACCTTC. Full variable domain (remainder filled in from reference TRBV7-9 and TRBJ1-2): DTGVSQNPRHKITKRGQNVTFRCDPISEHNRLYWYRQTLGQGPEFLTYFQNEAQLEKSRLLSDRFSAERPKGSFSTLEIQRTEQGDSAMYLCASSDAYIDRLNGYTFGSGTRLTVV.

This rearrangement joins TRBV5-4 to TRBJ2-4; 10 bases are a match to TRBD1. The V and J ends lost 3 bases and 3 bases, in that order; junction bases with no gene match: 3. Germline V lookup: CDR1 SGHNT, CDR2 YYREEE (reference sequence). The CDR3 totals 15 residues. This CDR3 is CASSSRDRGKNIQYF. The CDR3 nucleotides are TGTGCCAGCAGCTCCCGGGACAGGGGCAAAAACATTCAGTACTTC. Variable domain in full (rest from reference TRBV5-4 and TRBJ2-4): ETGVTQSPTHLIKTRGQQVTLRCSSQSGHNTVSWYQQALGQGPQFIFQYYREEENGRGNFPPRFSGLQFPNYSSELNVNALELDDSALYLCASSSRDRGKNIQYFGAGTRLSVL.

This chain links TRBV6-1 with TRBJ1-1; maybe TRBD1 (5 bases). Trimming pared 4 bases from V and 1 base from J, leaving 10 bases between. The CDR3 runs to 14 residues. CDR1 and CDR2 from the germline V gene are MNHNS and SASEGT. DNA of the CDR3: TGTGCCAGCAGTGGGGGACGCCAGAACACTGAAGCTTTCTTT. It is translated as CASSGGRQNTEAFF.

This clonotype was seen only a few times. The chain uses TRBV28 and TRBJ2-7; 7 bases agree with TRBD2. V shed 5 bases and J 5 bases; nucleotides not matched to a gene: 18. Looked up from germline, CDR1 is MDHEN and CDR2 is SYDVKM. This CDR3 contains 17 residues. DNA of the CDR3: TGTGCCAGCAGTCGCCCACCCGGGGCGGGAGTGCAAGACGAGCAGTACTTC. It codes for CASSRPPGAGVQDEQYF.

The sample holds many counts of this clonotype. The rearrangement uses TRBV12-3 or TRBV12-4 and TRBJ2-3; weak D call: TRBD1 (6 bases). The CDR3 runs to 14 residues. Trimming stripped 2 bases from V and 0 bases from J, with 6 bases between. Written as DNA, the CDR3 is TGTGCCAGCAGTTTACAGGGGAGCACAGATACGCAGTATTTT. Protein: CASSLQGSTDTQYF.

This clonotype was seen ten or more times. This chain uses TRBV12-3 or TRBV12-4 with TRBJ1-1; no clear D gene. CDR3 length: 13 amino acids. V was pared by 7 bases and J by 2 bases, with 11 bases between. CDR3 sequence (DNA): TGTGCCAGCATCCTGACGCCCAACACTGAAGCTTTCTTT. Its translation: CASILTPNTEAFF.

This clonotype was seen repeatedly, ten times or more. The V gene is TRBV6-1, the J gene TRBJ2-1, with 12 bases identical to TRBD2. Germline CDR1 and CDR2: MNHNS and SASEGT. This CDR3 has 15 residues. The V gene end was trimmed by 3 bases and the J gene end by 7 bases; junction bases not matched to a gene: 4. CDR3 sequence: CASSETSGSPNEQFF. CDR3 bases: TGTGCCAGCAGTGAGACTAGCGGGAGTCCAAATGAGCAGTTCTTC.

V and J are TRBV6-4 and TRBJ2-4; D not resolved. Germline V gene lookup returns CDR1 MRHNA and CDR2 SNTAGT. The CDR3 extends over 13 amino acids. Trimming removed 4 bases at V and 9 bases at J, with 13 bases between. The CDR3 here is CASSGWISGIQYF. In DNA form, the CDR3 reads TGTGCCAGCAGTGGCTGGATATCTGGCATTCAGTACTTC.

The genes are TRBV15 and TRBJ2-2; D uncertain. CDR1 and CDR2 from the germline V gene are LNHNV and YYDKDF (reference sequence). The V gene lost 3 bases and the J gene lost 5 bases, with 10 bases spanning the gap. CDR3 length: 14 residues. The CDR3 region is CATSRDGVTGELFF. The CDR3 nucleotides read TGTGCCACCAGCAGGGATGGGGTAACCGGGGAGCTGTTTTTT.

This chain links TRBV6-1 with TRBJ2-5; D possibly corresponds to TRBD2 (5 bases). This CDR3 has 13 amino acids. V was trimmed by 2 bases and J by 5 bases, leaving 9 bases between them. Germline V gene lookup returns CDR1 MNHNS and CDR2 SASEGT. The CDR3 spells CASSELERETQYF. CDR3 sequence (DNA): TGTGCCAGCAGTGAATTAGAGCGGGAGACCCAGTACTTC.

This chain uses TRBV20-1 with TRBJ1-1; TRBD1 is a possible D gene (6 bases). CDR1 is DFQATT, CDR2 SNEGSKA, per germline (reference sequence). CDR3 length: 15 amino acids. Trimming stripped 2 bases from V and 5 bases from J, with 18 bases between. CDR3 amino acids: CSARRVRRGKTEAFF. CDR3 DNA: TGCAGTGCTAGACGGGTTAGAAGGGGGAAGACTGAAGCTTTCTTT.

This chain uses TRBV3-1 with TRBJ2-2, with TRBD2 identical over 14 bases. Germline loops: CDR1 LGHDT, CDR2 YNNKEL (reference sequence). J was trimmed by 7 bases and V by 9 bases; bases with no gene match: 7. This CDR3 has 15 amino acids. The CDR3 is CASRLAGGPGGELFF. Written as DNA, the CDR3 is TGTGCCAGTAGACTAGCGGGAGGGCCTGGCGGGGAGCTGTTTTTT.